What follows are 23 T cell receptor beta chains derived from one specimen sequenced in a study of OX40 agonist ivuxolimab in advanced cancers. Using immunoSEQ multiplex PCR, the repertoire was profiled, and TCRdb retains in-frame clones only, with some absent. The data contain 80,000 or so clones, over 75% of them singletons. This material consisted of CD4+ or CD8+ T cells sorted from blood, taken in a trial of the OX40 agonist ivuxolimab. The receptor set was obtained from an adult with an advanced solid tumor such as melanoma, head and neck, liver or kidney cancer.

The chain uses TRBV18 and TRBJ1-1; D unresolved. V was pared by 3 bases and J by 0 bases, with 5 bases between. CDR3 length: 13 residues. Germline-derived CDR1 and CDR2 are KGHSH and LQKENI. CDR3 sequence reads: CASSPTLNTEAFF. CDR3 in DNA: TGTGCCAGCTCACCGACCTTGAACACTGAAGCTTTCTTT.

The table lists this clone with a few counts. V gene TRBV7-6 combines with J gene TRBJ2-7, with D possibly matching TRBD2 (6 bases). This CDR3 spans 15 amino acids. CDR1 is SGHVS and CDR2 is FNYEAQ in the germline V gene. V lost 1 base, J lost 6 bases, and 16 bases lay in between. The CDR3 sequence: CASSLVRGRRGEQYF. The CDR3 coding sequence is TGTGCCAGCAGCTTAGTTCGCGGCAGGAGGGGCGAGCAGTACTTC.

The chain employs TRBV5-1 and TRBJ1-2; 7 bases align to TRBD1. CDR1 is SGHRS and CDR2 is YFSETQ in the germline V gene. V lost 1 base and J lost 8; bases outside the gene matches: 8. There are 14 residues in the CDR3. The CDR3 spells CASSLSPGGGGYTF. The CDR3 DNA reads TGCGCCAGCAGCTTGTCCCCAGGGGGAGGGGGCTACACCTTC. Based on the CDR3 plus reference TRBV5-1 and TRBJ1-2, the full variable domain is KAGVTQTPRYLIKTRGQQVTLSCSPISGHRSVSWYQQTPGQGLQFLFEYFSETQRNKGNFPGRFSGRQFSNSRSEMNVSTLELGDSALYLCASSLSPGGGGYTFGSGTRLTVV.

The CDR3 nucleotides read TGCGCCAGCAGGGACCTGTCGGGAATCGTGCAGTACGTC. Translating it yields CASRDLSGIVQYV. The V gene is TRBV10-2, the J gene TRBJ2-7, with D possibly TRBD2 on 5 matching bases. The CDR3 length is 13 residues. Trimming removed 6 bases from V and 9 bases from J, with 18 bases in between. Germline-derived CDR1 and CDR2 are WSHSY and SAAADI.

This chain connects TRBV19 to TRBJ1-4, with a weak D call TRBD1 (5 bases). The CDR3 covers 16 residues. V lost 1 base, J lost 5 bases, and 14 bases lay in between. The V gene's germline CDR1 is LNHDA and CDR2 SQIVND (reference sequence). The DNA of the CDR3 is TGTGCCAGTAGTATAGCGCGGAACAGGATGAATGAAAAACTGTTTTTT. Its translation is CASSIARNRMNEKLFF.

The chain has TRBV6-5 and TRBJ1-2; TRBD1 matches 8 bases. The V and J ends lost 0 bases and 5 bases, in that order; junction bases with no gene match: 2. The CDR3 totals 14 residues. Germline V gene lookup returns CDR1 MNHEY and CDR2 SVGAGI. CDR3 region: CASSYSTGEYGYTF. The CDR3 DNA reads TGTGCCAGCAGTTACTCGACAGGGGAGTATGGCTACACCTTC.

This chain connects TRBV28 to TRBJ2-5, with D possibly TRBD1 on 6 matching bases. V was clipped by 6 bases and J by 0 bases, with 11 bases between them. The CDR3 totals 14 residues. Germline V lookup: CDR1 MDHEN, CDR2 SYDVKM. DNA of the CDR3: TGTGCCAGCAGATTTAACAGGGACCAAGAGACCCAGTACTTC. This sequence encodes CASRFNRDQETQYF.

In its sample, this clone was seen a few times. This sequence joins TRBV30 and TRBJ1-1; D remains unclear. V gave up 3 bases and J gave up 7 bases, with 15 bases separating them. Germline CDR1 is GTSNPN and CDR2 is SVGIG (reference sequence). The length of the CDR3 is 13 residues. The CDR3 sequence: CAWSSDRTGEAFF. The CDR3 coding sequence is TGTGCCTGGAGCTCAGACCGGACCGGTGAAGCTTTCTTT. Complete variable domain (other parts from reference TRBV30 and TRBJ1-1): SQTIHQWPATLVQPVGSPLSLECTVEGTSNPNLYWYRQAAGRGLQLLFYSVGIGQISSEVPQNLSASRPQDRQFILSSKKLLLSDSGFYLCAWSSDRTGEAFFGQGTRLTVV.

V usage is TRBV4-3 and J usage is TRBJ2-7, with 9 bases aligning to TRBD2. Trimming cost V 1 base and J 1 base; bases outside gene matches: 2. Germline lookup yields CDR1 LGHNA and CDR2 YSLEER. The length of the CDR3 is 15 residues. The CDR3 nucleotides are TGCGCCAGCAGCCAAGGGACTAGCGTTTCCTACGAGCAGTACTTC. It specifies CASSQGTSVSYEQYF.

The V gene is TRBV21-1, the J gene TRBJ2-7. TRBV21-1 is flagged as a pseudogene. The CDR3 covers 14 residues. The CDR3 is CASSTGGDLYEQYF. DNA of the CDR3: TGTGCCAGCAGCACCGGTGGGGACCTCTACGAGCAGTACTTC.

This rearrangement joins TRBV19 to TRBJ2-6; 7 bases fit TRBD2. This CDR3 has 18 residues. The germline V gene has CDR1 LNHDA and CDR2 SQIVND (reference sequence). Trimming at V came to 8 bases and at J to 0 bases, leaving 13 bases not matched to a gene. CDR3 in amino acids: CASRGGGILYSGANVLTF. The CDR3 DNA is TGTGCCAGTCGCGGCGGGGGAATTTTATACTCTGGGGCCAACGTCCTGACTTTC.

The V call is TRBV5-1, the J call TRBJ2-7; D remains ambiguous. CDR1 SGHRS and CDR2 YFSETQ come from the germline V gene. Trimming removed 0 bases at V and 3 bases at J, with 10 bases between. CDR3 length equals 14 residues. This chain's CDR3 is CASSLARWGYEQYV. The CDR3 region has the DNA TGCGCCAGCAGCTTGGCCAGGTGGGGCTACGAGCAGTACGTC.

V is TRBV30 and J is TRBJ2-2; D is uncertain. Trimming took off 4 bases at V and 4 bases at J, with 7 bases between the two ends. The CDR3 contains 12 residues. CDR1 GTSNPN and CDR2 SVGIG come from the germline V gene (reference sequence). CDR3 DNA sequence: TGTGCCTGGAAAGGAGTCACCGGGGAGCTGTTTTTT. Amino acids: CAWKGVTGELFF.

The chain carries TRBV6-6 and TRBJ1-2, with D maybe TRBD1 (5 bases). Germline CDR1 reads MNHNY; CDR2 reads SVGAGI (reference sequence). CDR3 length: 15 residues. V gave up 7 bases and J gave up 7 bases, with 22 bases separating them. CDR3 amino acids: CASTSLGETIAGYTF. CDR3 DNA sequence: TGTGCCAGCACCTCCCTGGGGGAGACTATCGCTGGCTACACCTTC.

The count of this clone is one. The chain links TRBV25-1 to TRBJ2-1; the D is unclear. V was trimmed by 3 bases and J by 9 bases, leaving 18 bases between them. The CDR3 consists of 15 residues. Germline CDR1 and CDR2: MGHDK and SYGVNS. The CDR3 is CASSDLRIGLGEQFF. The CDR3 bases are TGTGCCAGCAGTGATTTAAGGATTGGGCTTGGTGAGCAGTTCTTC.

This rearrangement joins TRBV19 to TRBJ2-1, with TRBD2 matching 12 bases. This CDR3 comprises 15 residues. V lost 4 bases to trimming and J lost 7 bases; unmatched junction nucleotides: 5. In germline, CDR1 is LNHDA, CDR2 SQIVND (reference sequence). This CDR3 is CASSRASGGGNEQFF. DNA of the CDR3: TGTGCCAGTAGTAGGGCTAGCGGGGGGGGTAATGAGCAGTTCTTC.

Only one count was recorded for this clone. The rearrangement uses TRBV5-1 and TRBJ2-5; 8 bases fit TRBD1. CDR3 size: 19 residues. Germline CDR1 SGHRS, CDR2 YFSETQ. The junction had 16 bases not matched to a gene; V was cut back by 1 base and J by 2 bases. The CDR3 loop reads CASSLSSQGAGGPQETQYF. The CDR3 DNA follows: TGCGCCAGCAGCTTGTCCTCGCAAGGGGCAGGGGGCCCACAAGAGACCCAGTACTTC.

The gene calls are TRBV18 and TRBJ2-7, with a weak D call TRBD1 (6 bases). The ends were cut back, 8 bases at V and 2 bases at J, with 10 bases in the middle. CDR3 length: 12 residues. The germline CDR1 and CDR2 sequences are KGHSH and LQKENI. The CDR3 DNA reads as TGTGCCAGCCGGGGACAAACCTACGAGCAGTACGTC. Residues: CASRGQTYEQYV.

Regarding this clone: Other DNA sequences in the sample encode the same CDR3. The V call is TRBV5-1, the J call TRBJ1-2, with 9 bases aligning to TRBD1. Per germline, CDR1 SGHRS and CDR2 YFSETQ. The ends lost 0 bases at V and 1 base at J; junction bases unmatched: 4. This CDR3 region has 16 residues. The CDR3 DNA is TGCGCCAGCAGCTTGGCGCGACAGGGGGATAACTATGGCTACACCTTC. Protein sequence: CASSLARQGDNYGYTF.

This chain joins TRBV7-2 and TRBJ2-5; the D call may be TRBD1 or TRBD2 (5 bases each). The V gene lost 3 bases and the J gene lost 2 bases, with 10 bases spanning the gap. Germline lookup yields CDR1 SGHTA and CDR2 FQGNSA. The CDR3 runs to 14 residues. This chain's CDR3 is CASSFQWGQETQYF. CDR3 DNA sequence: TGTGCCAGCAGCTTTCAGTGGGGGCAAGAGACCCAGTACTTC.

CDR3 DNA sequence: TGTGCCAGCAGCTTAGTGGGGGGTGGGCCTTTTAATTCACCCCTCCACTTT. Translation gives CASSLVGGGPFNSPLHF. The V and J genes are TRBV7-8 and TRBJ1-6, with D maybe TRBD1 (5 bases). CDR3 length: 17 amino acids. Trimming removed 1 base at V and 6 bases at J, with 16 bases between. The germline V gene has CDR1 SGHVS and CDR2 FQNEAQ.

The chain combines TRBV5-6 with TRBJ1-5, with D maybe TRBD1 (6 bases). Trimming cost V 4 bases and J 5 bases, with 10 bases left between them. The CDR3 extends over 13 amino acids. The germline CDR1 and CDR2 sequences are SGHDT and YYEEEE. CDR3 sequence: CASSRWTDQPQHF. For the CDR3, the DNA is TGTGCCAGCAGCCGTTGGACAGATCAGCCCCAGCATTTT.

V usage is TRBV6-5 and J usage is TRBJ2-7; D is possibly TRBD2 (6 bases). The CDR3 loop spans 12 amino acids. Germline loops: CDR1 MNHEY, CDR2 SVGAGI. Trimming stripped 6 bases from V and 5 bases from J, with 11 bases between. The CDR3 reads CASSYTGDEQYF. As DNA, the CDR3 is TGTGCCAGCAGCTATACGGGGGACGAGCAGTACTTC.